The TCR beta chain under discussion was sequenced for a study of shared T cell receptors in the human thymus. The table came from immunoSEQ multiplex PCR; TCRdb's copy has only in-frame clones and leaves some out. The profile shows about 660,000 clones, around nine tenths of them singletons. The CDR3 contains 17 residues. Unmatched junction bases numbered 5, after V lost 0 bases and J lost 6 bases. Germline V gene data show CDR1 as LGHNA and CDR2 as YNFKEQ. These same records also appear under a second study, on human thymus T cells. This second study notes: Corrective heart surgery yielded resections, and these provided the thymus tissue. Both thymic and peripheral blood repertoires showed apparently biased V and J usage. Thymic repertoires of unrelated individuals were reported in related research to overlap highly.

Material for sequencing was thymocytes. The chain recombines TRBV4-2 with TRBJ2-2; TRBD1 aligns across 12 bases. The clonotype originates from a boy in the first two years of life with a congenital heart defect. CDR3 coding DNA: TGTGCCAGCAGCCAAGAATTGGGACAGGGGGCCGCCGGGGAGCTGTTTTTT. Protein: CASSQELGQGAAGELFF.